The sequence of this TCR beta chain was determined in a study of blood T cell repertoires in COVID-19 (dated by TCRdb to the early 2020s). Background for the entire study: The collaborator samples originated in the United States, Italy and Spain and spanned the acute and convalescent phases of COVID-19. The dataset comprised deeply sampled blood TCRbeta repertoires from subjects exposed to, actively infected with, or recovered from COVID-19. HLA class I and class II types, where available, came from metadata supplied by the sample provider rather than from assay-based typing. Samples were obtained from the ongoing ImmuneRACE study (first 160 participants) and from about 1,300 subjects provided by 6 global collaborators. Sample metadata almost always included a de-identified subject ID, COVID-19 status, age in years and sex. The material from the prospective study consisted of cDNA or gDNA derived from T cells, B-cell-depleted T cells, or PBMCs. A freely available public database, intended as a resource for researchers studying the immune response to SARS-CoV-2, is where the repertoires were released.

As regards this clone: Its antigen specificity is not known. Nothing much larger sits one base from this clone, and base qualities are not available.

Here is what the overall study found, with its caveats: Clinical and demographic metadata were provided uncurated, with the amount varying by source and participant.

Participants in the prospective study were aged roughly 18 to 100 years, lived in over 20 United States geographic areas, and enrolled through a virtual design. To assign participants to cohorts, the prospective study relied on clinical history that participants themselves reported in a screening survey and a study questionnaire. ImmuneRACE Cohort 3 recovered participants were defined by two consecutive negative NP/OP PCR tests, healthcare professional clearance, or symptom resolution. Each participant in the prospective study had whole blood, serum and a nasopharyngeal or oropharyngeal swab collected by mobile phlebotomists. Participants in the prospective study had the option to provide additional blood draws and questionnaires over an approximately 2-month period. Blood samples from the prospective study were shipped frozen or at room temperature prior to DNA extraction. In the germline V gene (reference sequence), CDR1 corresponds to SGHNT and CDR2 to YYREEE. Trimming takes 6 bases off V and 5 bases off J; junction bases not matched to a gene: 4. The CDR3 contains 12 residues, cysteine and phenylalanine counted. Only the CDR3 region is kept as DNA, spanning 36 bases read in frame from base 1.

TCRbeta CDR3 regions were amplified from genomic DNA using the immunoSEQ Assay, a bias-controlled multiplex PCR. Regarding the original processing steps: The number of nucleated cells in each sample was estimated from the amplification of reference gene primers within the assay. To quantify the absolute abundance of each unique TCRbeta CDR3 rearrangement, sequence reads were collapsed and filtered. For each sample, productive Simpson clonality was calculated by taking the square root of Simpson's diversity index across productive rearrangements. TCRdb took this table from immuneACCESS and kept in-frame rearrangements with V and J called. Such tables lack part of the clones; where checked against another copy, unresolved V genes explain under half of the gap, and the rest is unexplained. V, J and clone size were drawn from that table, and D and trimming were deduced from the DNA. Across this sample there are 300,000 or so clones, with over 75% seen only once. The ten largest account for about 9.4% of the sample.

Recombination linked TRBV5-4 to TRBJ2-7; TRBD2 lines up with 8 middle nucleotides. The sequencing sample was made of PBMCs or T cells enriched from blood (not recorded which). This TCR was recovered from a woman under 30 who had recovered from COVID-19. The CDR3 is CASTDSGNEQYF. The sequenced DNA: TGTGCCAGCACCGATAGCGGGAACGAGCAGTACTTC.